The present entry profiles one TCR beta chain with its context. Antigen specificity is unknown. Clones were read by immunoSEQ multiplex PCR, and TCRdb kept only the in-frame ones, dropping some. The data contain more than 60,000 clones, under 95% of them singletons. The source of the sample is a study of OX40 agonist ivuxolimab in advanced cancers. Whole-study context: While on treatment, patients had intravenous ivuxolimab at 0.01 to 10 mg/kg every 2 weeks. Those enrolled were less than 85% male, with a mean age of about 66 years and ages from roughly 20 to 90.

Study-level results: Dose levels from 0.1 to 3.0 mg/kg saw CD4+ and CD8+ blood T cells expand clonally by week 6. Some nonresponders likewise displayed low normalized T-cell clonal expansion.

The CDR3 runs 15 residues. Deletions cut 5 bases from V and 1 base from J, with 13 bases between. Looked up from germline, CDR1 is SGHVS and CDR2 is FQNEAQ. This rearrangement joins TRBV7-8 to TRBJ2-3, with D unclear. The input for sequencing was CD4+ or CD8+ T cells sorted from blood, taken in a trial of the OX40 agonist ivuxolimab. This clonotype was sampled from an adult with an advanced solid tumor such as melanoma, head and neck, liver or kidney cancer. The CDR3, as DNA: TGTGCCAGCAGCCTAGGGCACTTCCGCACAGATACGCAGTATTTT. This translates into CASSLGHFRTDTQYF.